This T cell receptor beta chain is drawn from a study of blood T cell repertoires in COVID-19. As for the study in general: Samples taken during acute and convalescent COVID-19 were collected in the United States, Italy and Spain. Sample material is recorded as cDNA or gDNA derived from T cells, B-cell-depleted T cells, or PBMCs.

Per the germline V gene, CDR1 is SGDLS and CDR2 is YYNGEE. V dropped 4 bases and J dropped 8 bases, with 14 bases sitting between them. This CDR3 has 13 residues. How the authors handled the data: Reference gene primers were amplified, and this amplification served to estimate nucleated cell counts. Data came from immunoSEQ multiplex PCR; TCRdb stores just in-frame clones and leaves some out. V, J and clone size were drawn from that table, and D and trimming were deduced from the DNA. The sample contains roughly 25,000 clones, 92% of which appear only once. The gene calls are TRBV9 and TRBJ2-3, with a tentative D call TRBD2 (5 bases). This clonotype originated in a human donor in a cohort sampled during active COVID-19. Sequencing input: peripheral blood. The CDR3 DNA follows: TGTGCCAGCAGCCCGAGCGGAGACGGTACGCAGTATTTT. Amino acids: CASSPSGDGTQYF. The full variable domain, in which reference TRBV9 and TRBJ2-3 provide the parts outside the CDR3, is DSGVTQTPKHLITATGQRVTLRCSPRSGDLSVYWYQQSLDQGLQFLIQYYNGEERAKGNILERFSAQQFPDLHSELNLSSLELGDSALYFCASSPSGDGTQYFGPGTRLTVL.